This record looks at one T cell receptor (beta chain) sequence and its context. The record originates from a study of blood T cell repertoires in COVID-19. Across the whole study: The United States, Italy and Spain provided the acute and convalescent COVID-19 samples. Sources were T cells, B-cell-depleted T cells, or PBMCs; the material itself was cDNA or gDNA.

Patients in Seattle were enrolled during active infection, then followed longitudinally. Assay used: immunoSEQ multiplex PCR; TCRdb lists only in-frame clones, some missing. The sample has around 260,000 clones; around nine tenths are singletons. Germline V gene lookup returns CDR1 MRHNA and CDR2 SNTAGT. This CDR3 comprises 16 residues. The V gene lost 5 bases and the J gene lost 8 bases, with 22 bases spanning the gap. This clonotype originated in a woman in her sixties with COVID-19, enrolled during active disease. The chain uses TRBV6-4 and TRBJ2-1; TRBD1 is a possible D gene (5 bases). Sequences were obtained from peripheral blood. The CDR3 loop is CASSPHSGFGTDEQFF. As DNA, the CDR3 is TGTGCCAGCAGTCCCCATTCAGGGTTCGGAACGGATGAGCAGTTCTTC.